The 15 T cell receptor beta chains below come from one sample, sequenced in a study of T cells in narcolepsy (dated by TCRdb to the late 2010s). Library preparation was by the immunoSEQ multiplex PCR assay. Here the immuneACCESS table is served through TCRdb, limited to in-frame sequences with V and J called. Missing clones are a known gap in these copies; in checked studies unresolved V genes cover under half, and the rest lacks a known reason. This sample gives 25,000 to 30,000 clones in total; 75% to 80% of them show up just once. The ten largest clones take up almost 3.5% of the sample. The sequencing sample was made of CD45RA- memory CD4+ T cells from PBMCs. The cell subset or site label, as the study defines it: memory T cells sorted ex vivo from peripheral blood. These receptors originate from a human donor with narcolepsy.

The sample holds one count of this clone. This sequence joins TRBV5-8 and TRBJ2-1; D call uncertain. This CDR3 has 14 amino acids. The germline V gene encodes CDR1 SGHTS and CDR2 YDEGEE. The V end was cut by 0 bases, the J end by 0 bases, with 4 bases between. CDR3 protein: CASSLGGSYNEQFF. The CDR3 DNA follows: TGTGCCAGCAGCTTGGGTGGCTCCTACAATGAGCAGTTCTTC. The entire variable domain, with the rest obtained from reference TRBV5-8 and TRBJ2-1, is as follows: EAGVTQSPTHLIKTRGQQATLRCSPISGHTSVYWYQQALGLGLQFLLWYDEGEERNRGNFPPRFSGRQFPNYSSELNVNALELEDSALYLCASSLGGSYNEQFFGPGTRLTVL.

This clone was recorded a few times. The rearrangement links TRBV5-1 to TRBJ2-1, with D perhaps TRBD1 (5 bases). The CDR3 extends over 16 amino acids. The V end was cut by 4 bases, the J end by 4 bases, with 18 bases between. Germline V gene lookup returns CDR1 SGHRS and CDR2 YFSETQ. The CDR3: CASSRRDDTGYNEQFF. In DNA form, the CDR3 reads TGCGCCAGCAGCCGCCGAGACGATACAGGATACAATGAGCAGTTCTTC.

This sequence joins TRBV7-8 and TRBJ2-5; D ambiguous. V was cut by 0 bases and J by 9 bases, with 8 bases left in between. Germline V gene lookup returns CDR1 SGHVS and CDR2 FQNEAQ. The CDR3 spans 12 residues. In DNA form, the CDR3 reads TGTGCCAGCAGCTTAGCCAGTAGGGCCCAGTACTTC. Translation: CASSLASRAQYF.

The chain recombines TRBV9 with TRBJ2-7; weak D call: TRBD2 (5 bases). Germline V gene sequence: CDR1 SGDLS, CDR2 YYNGEE. Trimming cost V 1 base and J 5 bases, with 16 bases left between them. The CDR3 totals 15 residues. The DNA for the CDR3 is TGTGCCAGCAGCGTAAGGGCTAGCAAGTACGACGAGCAGTACTTC. This sequence encodes CASSVRASKYDEQYF.

This rearrangement joins TRBV7-2 to TRBJ1-2; D perhaps matches TRBD1 (5 bases). The germline V and J ends were trimmed by 4 bases and 4 bases, with 16 bases remaining between them. This CDR3 is 15 amino acids long. Germline V gene lookup returns CDR1 SGHTA and CDR2 FQGNSA. Here the CDR3 reads CASSSGQKTRYGYTF. Here the CDR3 DNA reads TGTGCCAGCAGCTCAGGACAAAAGACCCGCTATGGCTACACCTTC.

This rearrangement joins TRBV11-2 to TRBJ2-5; D is perhaps TRBD1 or TRBD2 (6 bases each). CDR1 and CDR2 from the germline V gene are SGHAT and FQNNGV. The V end was cut by 1 base, the J end by 4 bases, with 13 bases between. The CDR3 runs 15 residues. In DNA form, the CDR3 reads TGTGCCAGCAGCTTAGGGCAACAGGGAGGAGAGACCCAGTACTTC. As protein: CASSLGQQGGETQYF.

The rearrangement joins TRBV5-1 to TRBJ2-4; maybe TRBD2 (6 bases). The V gene lost 5 bases and the J gene lost 6 bases, with 6 bases spanning the gap. The length of the CDR3 is 11 residues. Germline CDR1 reads SGHRS; CDR2 reads YFSETQ. The CDR3 region is CASRGGNIQYF. DNA for the CDR3: TGCGCCAGCAGGGGGGGAAACATTCAGTACTTC. Drawing the rest from reference TRBV5-1 and TRBJ2-4, the complete variable domain is KAGVTQTPRYLIKTRGQQVTLSCSPISGHRSVSWYQQTPGQGLQFLFEYFSETQRNKGNFPGRFSGRQFSNSRSEMNVSTLELGDSALYLCASRGGNIQYFGAGTRLSVL.

The V and J genes are TRBV6-1 and TRBJ2-7; 10 nucleotides agree with TRBD1. V gave up 8 bases and J gave up 8 bases; unmatched junction bases: 9. CDR1 and CDR2 (germline): MNHNS, SASEGT. The CDR3 length is 13 residues. The CDR3 loop is CASFRDRGGKQYF. CDR3 in DNA: TGTGCCAGCTTCCGGGACAGGGGTGGCAAGCAGTACTTC.

The gene calls are TRBV5-1 and TRBJ2-3; no firm D call. The CDR3 contains 15 residues. V was clipped by 8 bases and J by 2 bases, with 18 bases between them. Per germline, CDR1 SGHRS and CDR2 YFSETQ. The CDR3 DNA is TGCGCCAGTCGAATCTCTACTCCCTCCACAGATACGCAGTATTTT. Encoded protein: CASRISTPSTDTQYF.

The rearrangement uses TRBV5-6 and TRBJ2-6, with 10 bases aligning to TRBD1. The CDR3 consists of 18 residues. Trimming took 2 bases from V and 3 from J; bases not matched to a gene: 8. The V gene's germline CDR1 is SGHDT and CDR2 YYEEEE. As DNA, the CDR3 is TGTGCCAGCAGCTTCCCGGGACAGGGGACGAGTGGGGCCAACGTCCTGACTTTC. It is translated as CASSFPGQGTSGANVLTF.

The chain combines TRBV28 with TRBJ1-3; 7 bases fit TRBD1. CDR1 MDHEN and CDR2 SYDVKM come from the germline V gene. The CDR3 is 16 residues long. The trim removed 2 bases at V and 2 bases at J, leaving 6 bases unmatched. This CDR3 reads CASSLGPTGTGNTIYF. In DNA, the CDR3 is TGTGCCAGCAGTTTAGGACCGACAGGGACTGGAAACACCATATATTTT.

A few counts support this clone. V usage is TRBV19 and J usage is TRBJ1-4; D is unresolved. Germline V gene data show CDR1 as LNHDA and CDR2 as SQIVND (reference sequence). The ends were cut back, 9 bases at V and 5 bases at J, with 13 bases in the middle. The CDR3 is 13 amino acids. The CDR3 DNA reads as TGTGCCAGCGGCAGGTGGCAAAATGAAAAACTGTTTTTT. Translation gives CASGRWQNEKLFF.

The chain uses TRBV6-5 and TRBJ2-3; D perhaps matches TRBD1 (5 bases). V lost 4 bases and J lost 3, with 11 bases in between. The CDR3 has 14 residues. CDR1 MNHEY and CDR2 SVGAGI come from the germline V gene. The CDR3: CASSSARATDTQYF. As DNA, the CDR3 is TGTGCCAGCAGTTCCGCCAGGGCTACAGATACGCAGTATTTT.

A remark on this clone: Other DNA sequences in the same sample also yield this CDR3. The J gene is TRBJ1-2, the V gene TRBV7-2, with unresolved D. The CDR3 totals 14 residues. The germline gives CDR1 SGHTA, CDR2 FQGNSA. V was clipped by 1 base and J by 3 bases, with 9 bases between them. This chain's CDR3 is CASSLGGSDYGYTF. The CDR3 bases are TGTGCCAGCAGCTTAGGAGGCAGCGACTATGGCTACACCTTC.

The rearrangement uses TRBV30 and TRBJ1-6; D unresolved. CDR1 is GTSNPN and CDR2 is SVGIG in the germline V gene (reference sequence). Trimming pared 2 bases from V and 2 bases from J, leaving 4 bases between. The CDR3 is 13 amino acids. CDR3 protein: CAWSSPYNSPLHF. In DNA form, the CDR3 reads TGTGCCTGGAGTAGCCCCTATAATTCACCCCTCCACTTT.